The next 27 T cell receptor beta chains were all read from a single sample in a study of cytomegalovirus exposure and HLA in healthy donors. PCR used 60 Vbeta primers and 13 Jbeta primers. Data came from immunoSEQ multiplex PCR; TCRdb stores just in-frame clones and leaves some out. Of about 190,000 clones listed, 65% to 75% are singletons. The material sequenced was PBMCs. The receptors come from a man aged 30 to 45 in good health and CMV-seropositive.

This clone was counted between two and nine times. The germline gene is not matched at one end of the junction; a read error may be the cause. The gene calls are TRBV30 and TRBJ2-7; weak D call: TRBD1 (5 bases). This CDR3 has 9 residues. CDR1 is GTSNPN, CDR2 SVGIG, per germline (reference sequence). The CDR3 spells CPRQHEQYF. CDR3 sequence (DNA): TGCCCCCGACAGCACGAGCAGTACTTC. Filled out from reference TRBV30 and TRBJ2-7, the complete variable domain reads SQTIHQWPATLVQPVGSPLSLECTVEGTSNPNLYWYRQAAGRGLQLLFYSVGIGQISSEVPQNLSASRPQDRQFILSSKKLLLSDSGFYLCPRQHEQYFGPGTRLTVT.

CDR3 sequence (DNA): TGTGCCAGCAGCTTAGGGAGCTCCTATAATTCACCCCTCCACTTT. This translates into CASSLGSSYNSPLHF. This chain connects TRBV11-2 to TRBJ1-6; no firm D call. The CDR3 consists of 15 residues. The germline CDR1 and CDR2 sequences are SGHAT and FQNNGV. V was trimmed by 1 base and J by 0 bases, leaving 4 bases between them.

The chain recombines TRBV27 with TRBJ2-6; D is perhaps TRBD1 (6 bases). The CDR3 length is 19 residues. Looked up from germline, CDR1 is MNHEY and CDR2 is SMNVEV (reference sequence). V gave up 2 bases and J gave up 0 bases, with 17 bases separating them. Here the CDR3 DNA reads TGTGCCAGCAGTTTAGTGGGACAAGGTAGAAGCTCTGGGGCCAACGTCCTGACTTTC. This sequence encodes CASSLVGQGRSSGANVLTF. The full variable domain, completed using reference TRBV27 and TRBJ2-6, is EAQVTQNPRYLITVTGKKLTVTCSQNMNHEYMSWYRQDPGLGLRQIYYSMNVEVTDKGDVPEGYKVSRKEKRNFPLILESPSPNQTSLYFCASSLVGQGRSSGANVLTFGAGSRLTVL.

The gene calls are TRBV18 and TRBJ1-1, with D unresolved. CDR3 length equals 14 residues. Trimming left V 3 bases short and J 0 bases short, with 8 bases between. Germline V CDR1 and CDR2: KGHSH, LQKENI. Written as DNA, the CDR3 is TGTGCCAGCTCACCTCCTAGTATGAACACTGAAGCTTTCTTT. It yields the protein CASSPPSMNTEAFF.

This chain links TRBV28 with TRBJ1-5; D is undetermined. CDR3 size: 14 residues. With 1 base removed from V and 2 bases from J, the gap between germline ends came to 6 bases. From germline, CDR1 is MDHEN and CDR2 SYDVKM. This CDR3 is CASSLYGRNQPQHF. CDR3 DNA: TGTGCCAGCAGTTTATACGGTCGCAATCAGCCCCAGCATTTT.

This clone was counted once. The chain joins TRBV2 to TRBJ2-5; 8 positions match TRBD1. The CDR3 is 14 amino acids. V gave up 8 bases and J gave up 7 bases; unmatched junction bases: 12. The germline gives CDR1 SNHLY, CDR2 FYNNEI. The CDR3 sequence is CASYYGQGLGTQYF. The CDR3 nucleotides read TGTGCCAGCTACTACGGACAGGGATTGGGGACCCAGTACTTC. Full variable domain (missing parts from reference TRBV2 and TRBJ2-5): EPEVTQTPSHQVTQMGQEVILRCVPISNHLYFYWYRQILGQKVEFLVSFYNNEISEKSEIFDDQFSVERPDGSNFTLKIRSTKLEDSAMYFCASYYGQGLGTQYFGPGTRLLVL.

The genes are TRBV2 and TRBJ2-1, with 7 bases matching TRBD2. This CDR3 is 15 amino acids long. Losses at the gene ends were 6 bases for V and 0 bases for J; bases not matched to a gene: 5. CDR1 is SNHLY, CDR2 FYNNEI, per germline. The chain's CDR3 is CASSLAAGSYNEQFF. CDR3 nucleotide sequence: TGTGCCAGCAGCCTAGCGGCGGGCTCCTACAATGAGCAGTTCTTC.

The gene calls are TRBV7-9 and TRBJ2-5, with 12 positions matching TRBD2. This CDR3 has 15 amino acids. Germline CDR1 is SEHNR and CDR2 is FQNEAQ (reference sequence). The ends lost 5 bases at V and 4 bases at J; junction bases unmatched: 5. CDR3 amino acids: CASSVLAGGRETQYF. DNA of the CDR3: TGTGCCAGCAGCGTACTAGCGGGGGGCAGAGAGACCCAGTACTTC.

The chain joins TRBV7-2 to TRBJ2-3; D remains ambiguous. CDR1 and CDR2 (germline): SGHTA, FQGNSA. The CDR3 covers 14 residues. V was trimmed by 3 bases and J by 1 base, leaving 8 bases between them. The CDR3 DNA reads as TGTGCCAGCAGCTTGGAGAGAGGCACAGATACGCAGTATTTT. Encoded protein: CASSLERGTDTQYF.

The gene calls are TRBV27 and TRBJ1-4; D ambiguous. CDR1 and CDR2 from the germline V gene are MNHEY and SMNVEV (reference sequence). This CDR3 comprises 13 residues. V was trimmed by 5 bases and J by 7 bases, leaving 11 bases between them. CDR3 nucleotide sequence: TGTGCCAGCAGTCCCCGGTGGGCTGAAAAACTGTTTTTT. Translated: CASSPRWAEKLFF.

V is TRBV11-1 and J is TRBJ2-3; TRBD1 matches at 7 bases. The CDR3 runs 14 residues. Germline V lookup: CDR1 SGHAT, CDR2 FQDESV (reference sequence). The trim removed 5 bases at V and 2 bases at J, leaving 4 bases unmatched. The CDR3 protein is CASSRDRTTDTQYF. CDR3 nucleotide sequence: TGTGCCAGCAGCAGGGACAGAACCACAGATACGCAGTATTTT. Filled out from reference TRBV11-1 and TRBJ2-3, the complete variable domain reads EAEVAQSPRYKITEKSQAVAFWCDPISGHATLYWYRQILGQGPELLVQFQDESVVDDSQLPKDRFSAERLKGVDSTLKIQPAELGDSAMYLCASSRDRTTDTQYFGPGTRLTVL.

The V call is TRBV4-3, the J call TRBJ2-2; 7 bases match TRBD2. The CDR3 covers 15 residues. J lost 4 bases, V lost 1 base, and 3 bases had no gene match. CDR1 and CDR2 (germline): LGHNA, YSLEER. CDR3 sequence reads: CASSQGLAGTGELFF. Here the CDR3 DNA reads TGCGCCAGCAGCCAAGGACTAGCAGGCACCGGGGAGCTGTTTTTT.

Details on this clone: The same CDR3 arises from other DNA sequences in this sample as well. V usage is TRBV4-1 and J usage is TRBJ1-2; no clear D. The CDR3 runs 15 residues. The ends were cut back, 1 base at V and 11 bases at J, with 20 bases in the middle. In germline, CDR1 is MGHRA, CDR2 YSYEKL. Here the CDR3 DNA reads TGCGCCAGCAGCCAAGGTTACGGAGGGCCGCAAGGGTACACCTTC. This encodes CASSQGYGGPQGYTF.

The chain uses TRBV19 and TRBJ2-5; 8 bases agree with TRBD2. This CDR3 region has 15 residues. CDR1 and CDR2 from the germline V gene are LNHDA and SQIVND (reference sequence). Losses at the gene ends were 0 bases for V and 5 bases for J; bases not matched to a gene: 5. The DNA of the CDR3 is TGTGCCAGTAGTATAGACGGACTAGCCAGGGAGACCCAGTACTTC. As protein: CASSIDGLARETQYF.

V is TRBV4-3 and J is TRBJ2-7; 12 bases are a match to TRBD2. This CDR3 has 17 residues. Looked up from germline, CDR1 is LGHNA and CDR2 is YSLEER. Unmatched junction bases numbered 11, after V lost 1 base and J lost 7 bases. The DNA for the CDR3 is TGCGCCAGCAGCCAAGGACCTAGCGGGAGGGCTTCTCGGGAGCAGTACTTC. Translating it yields CASSQGPSGRASREQYF.

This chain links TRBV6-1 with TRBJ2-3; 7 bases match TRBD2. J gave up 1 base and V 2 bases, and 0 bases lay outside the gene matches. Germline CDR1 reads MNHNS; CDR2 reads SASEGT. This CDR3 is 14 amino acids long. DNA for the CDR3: TGTGCCAGCAGTGAACGGGGGGGCACAGATACGCAGTATTTT. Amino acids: CASSERGGTDTQYF.

CDR3 nucleotides: TGTGCCAGCAGCGTAGCCACTGCGGGGGGGAAGGGTGAGCAGTTCTTC. Translated, it gives CASSVATAGGKGEQFF. The gene calls are TRBV9 and TRBJ2-1; TRBD2 aligns across 9 bases. Per germline, CDR1 SGDLS and CDR2 YYNGEE. V shed 0 bases, J shed 9 bases, and the junction held 10 bases outside the gene matches. The CDR3 runs 16 residues.

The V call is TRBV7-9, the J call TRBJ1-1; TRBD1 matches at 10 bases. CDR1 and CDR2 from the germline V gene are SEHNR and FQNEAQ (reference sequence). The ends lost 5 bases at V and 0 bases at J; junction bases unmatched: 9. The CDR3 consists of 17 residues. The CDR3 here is CASSPPTGGRMNTEAFF. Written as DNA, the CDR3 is TGTGCCAGCAGCCCCCCGACAGGGGGCAGGATGAACACTGAAGCTTTCTTT. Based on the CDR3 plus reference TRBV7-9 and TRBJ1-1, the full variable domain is DTGVSQNPRHKITKRGQNVTFRCDPISEHNRLYWYRQTLGQGPEFLTYFQNEAQLEKSRLLSDRFSAERPKGSFSTLEIQRTEQGDSAMYLCASSPPTGGRMNTEAFFGQGTRLTVV.

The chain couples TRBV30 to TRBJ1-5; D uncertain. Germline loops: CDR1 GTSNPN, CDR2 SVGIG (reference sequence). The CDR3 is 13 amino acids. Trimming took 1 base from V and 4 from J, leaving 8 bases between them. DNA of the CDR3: TGTGCCTGGAGTGATGGCAGAAATCAGCCCCAGCATTTT. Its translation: CAWSDGRNQPQHF.

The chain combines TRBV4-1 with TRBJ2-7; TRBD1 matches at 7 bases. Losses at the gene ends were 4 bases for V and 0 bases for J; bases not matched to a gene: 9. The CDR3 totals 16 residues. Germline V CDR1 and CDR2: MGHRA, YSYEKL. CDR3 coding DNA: TGCGCCAGCAGCCGGCTTCTAGGGACAGCCTCCTACGAGCAGTACTTC. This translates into CASSRLLGTASYEQYF.

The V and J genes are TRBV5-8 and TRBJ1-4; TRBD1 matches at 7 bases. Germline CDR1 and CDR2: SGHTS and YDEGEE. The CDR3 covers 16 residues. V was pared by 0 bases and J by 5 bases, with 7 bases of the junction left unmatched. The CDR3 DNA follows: TGTGCCAGCAGCTTGGTAGGGGGACAGAAGAATGAAAAACTGTTTTTT. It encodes CASSLVGGQKNEKLFF.

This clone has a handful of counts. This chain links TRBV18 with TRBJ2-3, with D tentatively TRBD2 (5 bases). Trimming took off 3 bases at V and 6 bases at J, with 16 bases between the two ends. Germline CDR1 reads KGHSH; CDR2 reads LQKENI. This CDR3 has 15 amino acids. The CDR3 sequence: CASSPSYGVGDTQYF. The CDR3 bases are TGTGCCAGCTCACCTTCCTACGGGGTTGGGGATACGCAGTATTTT.

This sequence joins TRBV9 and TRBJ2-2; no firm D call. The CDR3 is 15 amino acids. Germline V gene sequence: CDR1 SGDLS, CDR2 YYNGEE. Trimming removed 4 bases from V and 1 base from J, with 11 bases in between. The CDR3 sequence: CASSSRAKNTGELFF. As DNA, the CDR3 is TGTGCCAGCAGCTCTCGAGCCAAGAACACCGGGGAGCTGTTTTTT. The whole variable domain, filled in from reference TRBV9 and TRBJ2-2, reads DSGVTQTPKHLITATGQRVTLRCSPRSGDLSVYWYQQSLDQGLQFLIQYYNGEERAKGNILERFSAQQFPDLHSELNLSSLELGDSALYFCASSSRAKNTGELFFGEGSRLTVL.

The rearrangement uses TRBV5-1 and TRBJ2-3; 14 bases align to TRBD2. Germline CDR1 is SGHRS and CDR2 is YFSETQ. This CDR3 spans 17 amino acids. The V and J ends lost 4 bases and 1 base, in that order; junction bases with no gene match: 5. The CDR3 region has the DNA TGCGCCAGCAGCCTAGGGACTAGCGGGGGTCGCACAGATACGCAGTATTTT. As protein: CASSLGTSGGRTDTQYF.

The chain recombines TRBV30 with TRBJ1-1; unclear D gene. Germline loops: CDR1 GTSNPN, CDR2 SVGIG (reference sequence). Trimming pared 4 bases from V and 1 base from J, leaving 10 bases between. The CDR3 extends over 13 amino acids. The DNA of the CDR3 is TGTGCCTGGAACCCAGTCCGGAACACTGAAGCTTTCTTT. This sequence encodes CAWNPVRNTEAFF.

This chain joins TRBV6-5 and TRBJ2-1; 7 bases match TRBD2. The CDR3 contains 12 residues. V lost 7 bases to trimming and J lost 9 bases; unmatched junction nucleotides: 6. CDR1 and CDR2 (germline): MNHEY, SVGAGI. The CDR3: CASKGEGLEQFF. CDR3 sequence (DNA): TGTGCCAGCAAAGGGGAGGGCCTTGAGCAGTTCTTC.

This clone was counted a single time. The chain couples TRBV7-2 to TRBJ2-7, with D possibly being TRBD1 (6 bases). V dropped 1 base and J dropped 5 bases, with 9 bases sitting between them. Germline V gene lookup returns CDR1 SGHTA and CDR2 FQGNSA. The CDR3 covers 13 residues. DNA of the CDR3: TGTGCCAGCAGCTTAGACAGGGATCACGAGCAGTACTTC. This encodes CASSLDRDHEQYF.